One sample yielded the 6 T cell receptor beta chains listed below, sequenced in a study of blood T cells in healthy people across ages. Primed by a sample-barcoded 5' primer and a J-beta primer mix, a second PCR proceeded for about 7 to 12 cycles. TCRdb analysed the 5' RACE reads with MiXCR anew, one entry per CDR3 protein. The sample yields about 680,000 distinct CDR3 sequences, approximately 50% seen once. Source material: blood. Receptors were obtained from a woman between 55 and 75 years old in good health.

This clonotype appeared a few times. The rearrangement uses TRBV4-1 and TRBJ2-4; 10 bases are a match to TRBD2. The J call is in doubt because the DNA end fits TRBJ2-7 better. From germline, CDR1 is MGHRA and CDR2 YSYEKL. CDR3 length: 17 residues. CDR3 sequence: CASRTGLAKEVLGEQYF. CDR3 bases: TGCGCCAGCAGGACGGGACTAGCGAAAGAAGTCCTGGGCGAGCAGTACTTC.

The chain employs TRBV7-2 and TRBJ1-6; D gene ambiguous. CDR1 is SGHTA, CDR2 FQGNSA, per germline. The CDR3 is 15 residues long. V lost 0 bases and J 9 bases, leaving 12 bases between the germline ends. The CDR3 nucleotides read TGTGCCAGCAGCTTAGCACGGGGAATGGGTTCACCCCTCCACTTT. Encoded protein: CASSLARGMGSPLHF.

As regards this clonotype: The germline gene is not matched at one end of the junction; a read error may be the cause. This chain connects TRBV28 to TRBJ1-2; D is uncertain. CDR3 length: 15 amino acids. The germline V gene has CDR1 MDHEN and CDR2 SYDVKM. The CDR3 protein is CASSPPDLGNYDYTF. The CDR3 nucleotides read TGTGCCAGCAGTCCCCCAGATTTGGGTAACTATGACTACACCTTC.

The chain carries TRBV7-2 and TRBJ1-4; 8 positions agree with TRBD1. V lost 5 bases, J lost 7 bases, and 9 bases stayed unmatched. The length of the CDR3 is 15 residues. The germline V gene encodes CDR1 SGHTA and CDR2 FQGNSA. The CDR3 nucleotides read TGTGCCAGCAGCCAACAGGGGGGTCACGTTGAAAAACTGTTTTTT. Translated: CASSQQGGHVEKLFF.

This chain links TRBV28 with TRBJ2-3, with a possible D match to TRBD1 (6 bases). Deletions cut 3 bases from V and 4 bases from J, with 11 bases between. There are 14 residues in the CDR3. Germline CDR1 MDHEN, CDR2 SYDVKM. CDR3: CASSLTGRSDTQYF. As DNA, the CDR3 is TGTGCCAGCAGTTTGACAGGCAGGTCAGATACGCAGTATTTT.

Of note for this clonotype: This may arise from a read error, as a much more abundant clone is one base away. The V and J genes are TRBV28 and TRBJ2-5; D possibly uses TRBD1 or TRBD2 (5 bases each). V was shortened by 8 bases and J by 11 bases, with 18 bases between the two germline ends. The CDR3 runs to 12 residues. Germline loops: CDR1 MDHEN, CDR2 SYDVKM. This CDR3 is CASGGSYNEQYF. CDR3 nucleotides: TGTGCCAGCGGGGGTTCCTACAATGAGCAGTACTTC. Combining the CDR3 with reference TRBV28 and TRBJ2-5 gives the whole variable domain DVKVTQSSRYLVKRTGEKVFLECVQDMDHENMFWYRQDPGLGLRLIYFSYDVKMKEKGDIPEGYSVSREKKERFSLILESASTNQTSMYLCASGGSYNEQYFGPGTRLLVL.